This T cell receptor beta chain was retrieved from a study of T cells after yellow fever vaccination (dated by TCRdb to about 2019). Context from the whole study: The SMART-Seq v4 Ultra Low Input RNA kit was used to prepare libraries from fractions with low cell numbers. To track T-cell clones before and after primary and booster YFV17D yellow fever vaccination, bulk TCR alpha and beta repertoires were sequenced longitudinally. Two healthy male donors made up the cohort, one aged 18 to 30 years and the other aged 30 to 40 years. Blood was collected at multiple timepoints before and after primary and secondary immunization, and bulk PBMC replicates and cell subsets were isolated. Overall study outcomes, separate from this receptor: Because only a couple of donors were included in the study, the extent to which the findings can be generalized is limited. A small share of clonotypes occurred in both CD4 and CD8 compartments, likely arising from convergent recombination. Computational filtering was required because FACS-sorted repertoires could contain abundant contaminating clonotypes from the bulk population. Compared with the primary T-cell response, the secondary T-cell response was weaker but faster, peaking on day 5 rather than day 15. Most clones expanded after primary vaccination (roughly 96% of CD4 and 88% of CD8) were re-detected after the booster, suggesting that broad memory maintenance occurred.

The CDR3 holds 14 amino acids from the cysteine to the phenylalanine. The only DNA kept is the CDR3, 42 bases in frame from the first base. CDR1 ENHRY and CDR2 SYGVKD were looked up in the germline V gene. The germline ends are 11 bases apart after V is trimmed by 3 bases and J by 3 bases. TCR cDNA was synthesized by 5'RACE template switching, which introduced a universal primer site and unique molecular identifiers. Priming of cDNA synthesis was performed from both the TCR alpha and TCR beta constant segments. Library amplification used two PCR steps, and the second PCR step added sample barcodes and sequencing adapters. Sequencing of libraries was done on Illumina HiSeq 2500 (2x100 bp) or NovaSeq (2x150 bp). The authors' pipeline ran thus. Demultiplexing of reads and collapsing into UMI consensus sequences were performed with MIGEC, and V(D)J alignment was carried out with MiXCR. Clonotypes responding to the vaccine were identified with edgeR on replicate PBMC samples, with the criteria of FDR below 0.01 and a log2 fold change above 5 up to day 15. Bulk clonotypes were assigned CD4 or CD8 identity according to which sequenced CD4 or CD8 repertoire held them at higher abundance. TCRdb took the public reads, trimmed them with fastp at Q25, ran MiXCR for clone calling and kept in-frame beta chains. Rows merge per CDR3 protein into single entries with the most common DNA and genes. The V and J calls and clone size are TCRdb's, not the authors'. This sample lists about 360,000 distinct CDR3 sequences; approximately 6% were detected once. The ten most abundant clones make up over 12% of the sample.

What the treatment or condition label conveys for this sample: live attenuated yellow fever vaccine strain. At every blood-draw timepoint, two biological replicates of bulk PBMCs were collected. A standard Ficoll-Paque protocol was used to isolate PBMCs from peripheral blood. RNA was extracted with TriZol from bulk PBMCs, CD4 and CD8 fractions, and dextramer-positive and dextramer-negative fractions. This clonotype was recorded many times. Its target antigen remains unknown. No much larger clonotype is one base removed from it; base qualities were not supplied. The sequence joins TRBV10-3 to TRBJ1-1; TRBD1 could be the D gene, as 6 bases match. The sample consisted of PBMCs, taken 5 days after the yellow fever booster vaccination. The clonotype comes from a young man who received the YFV17D yellow fever vaccine. For the CDR3, the sequence is CAISETGSDTEAFF. The sequenced DNA: TGTGCCATCAGTGAAACAGGGTCGGACACTGAAGCTTTCTTT.